This entry describes one T cell receptor beta chain. This record comes from a study of blood T cell repertoires in COVID-19. Clones were sequenced by immunoSEQ multiplex PCR, and TCRdb holds only the in-frame ones, with some missing. The sample holds a few hundred thousand clones, approximately 85% seen once. The V end lost 3 bases, the J end lost 6 bases, and 13 bases lay between the germline ends. Germline assignment: CDR1 DFQATT and CDR2 SNEGSKA (reference sequence). The CDR3 is 13 residues long. Sequenced: PBMCs or T cells enriched from blood (not recorded which). The clonotype originates from a woman aged 30 to 39 who had recovered from COVID-19. The rearrangement uses TRBV20-1 and TRBJ2-3, with D perhaps TRBD2 (5 bases). The CDR3 loop is CSASDRRGDTQYF. The CDR3, as DNA: TGCAGTGCTAGTGACCGGAGAGGGGATACGCAGTATTTT.